This T cell receptor beta chain was sequenced in a study of tumor-infiltrating lymphocytes in primary liver carcinoma. Between about 20 and 30 mg of unsorted bulk tissue served as the source from which RNA and DNA were co-extracted. The patients, who had chronic HBV infection, were treatment-naive (untreated). The input was approximately 500 ng total RNA; TCR beta cDNA was made from it with a constant-region primer. Researchers made the TCR beta libraries by running three nested multiplex PCR rounds with slightly modified ARM-PCR. With TRBV1-TRBV30 forward primers and a C-beta reverse primer, the first two PCR rounds were run for 9 to 10 cycles each. TCRdb itself ran the multiplex PCR reads through MiXCR, one entry per CDR3 protein. The profile covers fewer than 75,000 distinct CDR3 sequences, with about 65% appearing a single time and 40% taken by the ten largest. With regard to this clonotype: Germline is not matched at one junction end, which may reflect a read error.

CDR3 length equals 15 residues. This chain joins TRBV12-3 or TRBV12-4 and TRBJ2-7; 7 bases line up with TRBD1. The sample taken for sequencing was liver tumor tissue from sampling region 4. Subset indicated: tumor region T4, right-lateral pole. The receptor's source is a middle-aged man with primary liver carcinoma and hepatitis B virus infection. CDR3 loop: CASSMGTEVSYEQYF. CDR3 nucleotides: TGTGCCAGCAGTATGGGGACAGAGGTGTCCTACGAACAGTACTTC.